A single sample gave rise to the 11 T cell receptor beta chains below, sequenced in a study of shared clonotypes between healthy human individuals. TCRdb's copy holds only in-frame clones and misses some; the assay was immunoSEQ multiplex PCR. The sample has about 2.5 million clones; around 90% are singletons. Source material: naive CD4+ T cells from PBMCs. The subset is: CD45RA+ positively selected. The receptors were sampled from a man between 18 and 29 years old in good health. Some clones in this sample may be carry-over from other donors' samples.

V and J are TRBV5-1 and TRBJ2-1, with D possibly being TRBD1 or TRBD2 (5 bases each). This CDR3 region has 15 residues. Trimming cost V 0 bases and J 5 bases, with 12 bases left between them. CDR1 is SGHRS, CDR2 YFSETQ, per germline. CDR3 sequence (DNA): TGCGCCAGCAGCTTGGCAGGGCACGGGAACAATGAGCAGTTCTTC. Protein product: CASSLAGHGNNEQFF.

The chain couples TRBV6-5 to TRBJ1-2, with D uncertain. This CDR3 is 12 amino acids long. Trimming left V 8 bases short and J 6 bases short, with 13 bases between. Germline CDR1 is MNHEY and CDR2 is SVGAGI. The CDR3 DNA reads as TGTGCCAGCGGACCTACAGCAGATGGCTACACCTTC. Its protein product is CASGPTADGYTF.

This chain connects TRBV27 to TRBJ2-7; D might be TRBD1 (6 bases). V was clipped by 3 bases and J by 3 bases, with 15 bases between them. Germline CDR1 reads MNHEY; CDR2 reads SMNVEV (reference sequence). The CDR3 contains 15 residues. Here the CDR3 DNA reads TGTGCCAGCAGTTTCCACAGGGCTTTCATCTACGAGCAGTACTTC. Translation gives CASSFHRAFIYEQYF.

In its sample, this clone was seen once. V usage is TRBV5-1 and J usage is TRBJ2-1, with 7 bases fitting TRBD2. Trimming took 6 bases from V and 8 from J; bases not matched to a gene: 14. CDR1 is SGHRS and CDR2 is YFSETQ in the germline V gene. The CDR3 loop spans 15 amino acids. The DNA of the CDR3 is TGCGCCAGCACCATAAGCGGGAACCCTTATGATGAGCAGTTCTTC. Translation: CASTISGNPYDEQFF.

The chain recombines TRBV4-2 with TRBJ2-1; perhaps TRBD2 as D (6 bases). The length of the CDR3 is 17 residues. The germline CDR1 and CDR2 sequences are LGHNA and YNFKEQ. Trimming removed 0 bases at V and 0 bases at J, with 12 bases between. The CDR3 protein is CASSQETSRDSYNEQFF. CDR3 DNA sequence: TGTGCCAGCAGCCAAGAAACGTCGCGGGACTCCTACAATGAGCAGTTCTTC.

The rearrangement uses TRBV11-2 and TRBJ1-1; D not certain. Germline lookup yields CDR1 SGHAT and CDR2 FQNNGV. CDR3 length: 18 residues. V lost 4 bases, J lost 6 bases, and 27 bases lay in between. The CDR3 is CASSSLNRRQIFSSEAFF. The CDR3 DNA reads TGTGCCAGCAGCTCCCTTAATCGCAGGCAGATATTTTCGTCTGAAGCTTTCTTT.

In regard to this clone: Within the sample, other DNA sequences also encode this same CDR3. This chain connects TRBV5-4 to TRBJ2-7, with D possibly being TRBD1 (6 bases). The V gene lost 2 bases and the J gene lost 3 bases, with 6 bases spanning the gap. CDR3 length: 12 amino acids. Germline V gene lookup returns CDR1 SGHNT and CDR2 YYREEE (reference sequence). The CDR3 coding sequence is TGTGCCAGCAGCTTCAGGGGCTACGAGCAGTACTTC. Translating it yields CASSFRGYEQYF.

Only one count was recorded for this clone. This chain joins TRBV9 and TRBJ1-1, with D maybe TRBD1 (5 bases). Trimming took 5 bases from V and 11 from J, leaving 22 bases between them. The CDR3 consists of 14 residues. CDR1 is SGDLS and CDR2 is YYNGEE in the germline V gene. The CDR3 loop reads CASSARGDSREAFF. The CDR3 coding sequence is TGTGCCAGCAGTGCCCGGGGGGACTCCAGGGAGGCTTTCTTT.

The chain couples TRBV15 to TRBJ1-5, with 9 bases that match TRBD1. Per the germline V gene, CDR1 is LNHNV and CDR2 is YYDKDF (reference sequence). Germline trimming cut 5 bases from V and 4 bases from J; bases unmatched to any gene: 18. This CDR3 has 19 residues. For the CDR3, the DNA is TGTGCCACCAGCGGGGGACCCGGGACAGGGAGTTTGGGGAATCAGCCCCAGCATTTT. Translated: CATSGGPGTGSLGNQPQHF. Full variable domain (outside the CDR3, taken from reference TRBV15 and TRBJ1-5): DAMVIQNPRYQVTQFGKPVTLSCSQTLNHNVMYWYQQKSSQAPKLLFHYYDKDFNNEADTPDNFQSRRPNTSFCFLDIRSPGLGDTAMYLCATSGGPGTGSLGNQPQHFGDGTRLSIL.

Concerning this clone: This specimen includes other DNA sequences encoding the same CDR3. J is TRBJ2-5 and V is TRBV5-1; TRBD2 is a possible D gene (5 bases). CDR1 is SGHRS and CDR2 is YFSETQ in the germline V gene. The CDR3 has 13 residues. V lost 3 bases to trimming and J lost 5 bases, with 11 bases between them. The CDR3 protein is CASSSRRGETQYF. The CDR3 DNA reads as TGCGCCAGCAGCTCAAGACGAGGGGAGACCCAGTACTTC.

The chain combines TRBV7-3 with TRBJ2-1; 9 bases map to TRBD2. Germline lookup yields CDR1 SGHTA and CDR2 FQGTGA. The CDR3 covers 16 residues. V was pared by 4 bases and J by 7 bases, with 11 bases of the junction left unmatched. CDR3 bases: TGTGCCAGCAGCTACACCCCGGGACTAGCTAAGAATGAGCAGTTCTTC. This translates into CASSYTPGLAKNEQFF. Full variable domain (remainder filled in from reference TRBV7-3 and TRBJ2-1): GAGVSQTPSNKVTEKGKYVELRCDPISGHTALYWYRQSLGQGPEFLIYFQGTGAADDSGLPNDRFFAVRPEGSVSTLKIQRTERGDSAVYLCASSYTPGLAKNEQFFGPGTRLTVL.